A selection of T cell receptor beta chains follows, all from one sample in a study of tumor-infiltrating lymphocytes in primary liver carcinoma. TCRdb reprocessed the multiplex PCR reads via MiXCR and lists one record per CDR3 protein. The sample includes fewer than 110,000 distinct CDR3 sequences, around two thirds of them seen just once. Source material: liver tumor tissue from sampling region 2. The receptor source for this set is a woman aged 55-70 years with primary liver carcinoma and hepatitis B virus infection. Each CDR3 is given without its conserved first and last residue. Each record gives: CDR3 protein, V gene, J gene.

ARGLQGYGYA	TRBV12-5	TRBJ1-2
ASSLVPLQATEKLF	TRBV12-3/TRBV12-4	TRBJ1-4
SVGSALEPQY	TRBV29-1	.
ASSSGDRDGETQY	TRBV5-1	TRBJ2-5
ASSFCGDTEQY	TRBV12-3/TRBV12-4	TRBJ2-7
ASSLQRSSYNEQF	TRBV11-2	TRBJ2-1
ASSYRDLQASFTDTQY	TRBV6-2/TRBV6-3	TRBJ2-3
ASSQDPYRGRADTQY	TRBV4-1	TRBJ2-3
ASNVLAASYKQY	TRBV6-1	TRBJ2-7
SAFTGQGYEQY	TRBV20-1	TRBJ2-7
ASNVGLAGVHEQF	TRBV5-1	TRBJ2-1
ASSQWEGRGAQY	TRBV12-3/TRBV12-4	TRBJ2-5
ASSPGQTSSGETQY	TRBV5-4	TRBJ2-5
ASSYSLQVAVGNTIY	TRBV6-5	TRBJ1-3
ATSYYRRDRDTRY	TRBV4-1	TRBJ2-3
ASRASDRAYEQY	TRBV28	TRBJ2-7
SVGHGNTIY	TRBV29-1	TRBJ1-3
SVAVRASNNSPLH	TRBV29-1	TRBJ1-6
ASSLTGHRGTRELF	TRBV4-1	TRBJ2-2
ASSWTRGRTDTQY	TRBV5-4	TRBJ2-3
SVKGTSAHNEQF	TRBV29-1	TRBJ2-1
ASRERGGNTDTQY	TRBV12-3/TRBV12-4	TRBJ2-3
SVEDVEGTGFYEQY	TRBV29-1	TRBJ2-7
TSSLVDRNTYEQY	TRBV5-6	TRBJ2-7
ASSFRIGGIETQY	TRBV28	TRBJ2-5
AFGDPDTHN	TRBV11-2	TRBJ2-3
ASSDSLKGAERCYDQY	TRBV6-1	TRBJ2-7
AISLGAPGGEAQY	TRBV5-4	TRBJ2-5
ASSLDPGTNWPQH	TRBV11-2	TRBJ1-5
ASSEAPEYSNQPQH	TRBV6-1	TRBJ1-5